This TCR beta chain emerged from a study of cytomegalovirus exposure and HLA in healthy donors. For the study at large: Earlier, fewer than 130 million unique TCR beta sequences were recovered from about 200 million T cells by an analysis. Study results and limitations: Common viral pathogens were later found to be apparently linked to several of the most significant clusters.

In the case of this clone: What it recognizes is unknown.

Germline CDR1 is MGHRA and CDR2 is YSYEKL. The germline V and J ends were trimmed by 4 bases and 15 bases, with 25 bases remaining between them. This CDR3 has 15 amino acids. PCR was performed using 60 Vbeta and 13 Jbeta primers. The assay was immunoSEQ multiplex PCR, and TCRdb's table has in-frame clones only and misses some. The table shows roughly 31,000 clones, with 62% occurring only once. This sequence joins TRBV4-1 and TRBJ2-1, with TRBD2 as a possible D gene (6 bases). Sequencing was done on a sample of PBMCs. This TCR came from a male donor in good health and CMV-seropositive. The CDR3 sequence: CASSPTLGLSHGGFF. The DNA of the CDR3 is TGCGCCAGCAGCCCGACCCTCGGACTTTCCCACGGGGGGTTCTTC.